This T cell receptor (beta chain) was recovered during a study of long-term antiretroviral therapy in people with HIV. Study-wide findings and caveats: The clones with expansion before ART were dominant in the repertoire at all time points.

This clone has just a few counts. Its antigen is unidentified. The immunoSEQ assay was v3.0, run at survey level. TCRdb's table, derived via immunoSEQ multiplex PCR, lists solely in-frame clones and lacks some. The sample holds about 28,000 clones, just over 85% seen once. The CDR3 runs 16 residues. The germline CDR1 and CDR2 sequences are SEHNR and FQNEAQ (reference sequence). V was cut by 5 bases and J by 6 bases, with 22 bases left in between. The V call is TRBV7-9, the J call TRBJ1-2, with D perhaps TRBD1 (6 bases). Sequences were derived from unsorted PBMCs, sampled 0.8 years after starting antiretroviral therapy. This receptor was identified in a woman in her 30s with HIV. The CDR3 region is CASSKRGGAKGDGYTF. The CDR3 DNA reads TGTGCCAGCAGCAAGAGGGGAGGGGCAAAGGGGGATGGCTACACCTTC.